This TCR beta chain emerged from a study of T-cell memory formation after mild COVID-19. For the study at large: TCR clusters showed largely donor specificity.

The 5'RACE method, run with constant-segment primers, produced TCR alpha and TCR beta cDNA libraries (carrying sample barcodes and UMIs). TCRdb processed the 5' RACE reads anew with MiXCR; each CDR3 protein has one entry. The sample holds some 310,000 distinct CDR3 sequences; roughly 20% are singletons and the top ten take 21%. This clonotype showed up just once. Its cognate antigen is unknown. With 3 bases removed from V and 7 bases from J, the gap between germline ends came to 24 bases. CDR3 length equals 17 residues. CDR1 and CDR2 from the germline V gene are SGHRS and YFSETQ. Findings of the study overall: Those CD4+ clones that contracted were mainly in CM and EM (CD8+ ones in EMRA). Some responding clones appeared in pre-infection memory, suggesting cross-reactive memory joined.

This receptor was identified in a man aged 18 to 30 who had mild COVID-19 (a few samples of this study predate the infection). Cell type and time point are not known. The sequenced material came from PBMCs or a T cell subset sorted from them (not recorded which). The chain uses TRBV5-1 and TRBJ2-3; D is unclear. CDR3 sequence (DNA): TGCGCCAGCAGCTCGCCCTCCGGTAGGTCCACCGGAAATACGCAGTATTTT. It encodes CASSSPSGRSTGNTQYF.